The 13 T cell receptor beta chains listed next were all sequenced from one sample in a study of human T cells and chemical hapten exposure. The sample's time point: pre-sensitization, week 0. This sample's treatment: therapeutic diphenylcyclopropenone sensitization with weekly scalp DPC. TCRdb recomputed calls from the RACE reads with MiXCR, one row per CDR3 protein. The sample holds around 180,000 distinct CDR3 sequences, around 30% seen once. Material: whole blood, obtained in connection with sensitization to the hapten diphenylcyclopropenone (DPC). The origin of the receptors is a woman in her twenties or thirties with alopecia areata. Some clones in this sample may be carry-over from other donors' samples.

The CDR3 region is CSAEGQGGDTQYF. Here the CDR3 DNA reads TGCAGCGCTGAGGGACAGGGCGGGGATACGCAGTATTTT. V is TRBV29-1 and J is TRBJ2-3, with 9 bases lining up with TRBD1. Germline V gene lookup returns CDR1 SQVTM and CDR2 ANQGSEA. The CDR3 covers 13 residues. With V trimmed by 7 bases and J by 6 bases, 8 bases remained unmatched.

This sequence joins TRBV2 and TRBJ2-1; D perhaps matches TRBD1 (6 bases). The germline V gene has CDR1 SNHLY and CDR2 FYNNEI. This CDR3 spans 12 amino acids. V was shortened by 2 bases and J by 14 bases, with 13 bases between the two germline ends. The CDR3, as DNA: TGTGCCAGCAGTGAAACACAGGGCTTCGAGTTCTTC. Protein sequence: CASSETQGFEFF. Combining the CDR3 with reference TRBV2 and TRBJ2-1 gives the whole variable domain EPEVTQTPSHQVTQMGQEVILRCVPISNHLYFYWYRQILGQKVEFLVSFYNNEISEKSEIFDDQFSVERPDGSNFTLKIRSTKLEDSAMYFCASSETQGFEFFGPGTRLTVL.

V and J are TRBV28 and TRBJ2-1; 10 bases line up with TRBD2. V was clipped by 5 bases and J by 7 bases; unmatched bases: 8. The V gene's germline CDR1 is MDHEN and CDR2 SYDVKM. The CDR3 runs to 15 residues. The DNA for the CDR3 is TGTGCCAGCAGTATAAGTTCTAGCGGGAGAAATGAGCAGTTCTTC. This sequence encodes CASSISSSGRNEQFF.

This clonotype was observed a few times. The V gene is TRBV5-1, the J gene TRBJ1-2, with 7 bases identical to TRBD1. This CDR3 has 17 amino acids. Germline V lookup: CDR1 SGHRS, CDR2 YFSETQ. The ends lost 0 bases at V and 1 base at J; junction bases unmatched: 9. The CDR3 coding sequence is TGCGCCAGCAGCTTGGCCGCGGGAAGGGGGCTTAACTATGGCTACACCTTC. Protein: CASSLAAGRGLNYGYTF.

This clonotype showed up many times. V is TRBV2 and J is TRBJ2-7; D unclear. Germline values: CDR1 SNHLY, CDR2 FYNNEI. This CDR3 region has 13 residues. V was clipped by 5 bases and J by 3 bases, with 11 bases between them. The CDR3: CASSIYKGYEQYF. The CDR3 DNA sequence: TGTGCCAGCAGTATTTACAAGGGCTACGAGCAGTACTTC.

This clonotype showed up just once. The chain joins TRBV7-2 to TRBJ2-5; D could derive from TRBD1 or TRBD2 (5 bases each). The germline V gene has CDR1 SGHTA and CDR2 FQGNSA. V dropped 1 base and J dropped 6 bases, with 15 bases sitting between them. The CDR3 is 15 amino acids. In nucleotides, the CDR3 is TGTGCCAGCAGCTTAGATGGGGGTACGGGCAAGACCCAGTACTTC. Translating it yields CASSLDGGTGKTQYF.

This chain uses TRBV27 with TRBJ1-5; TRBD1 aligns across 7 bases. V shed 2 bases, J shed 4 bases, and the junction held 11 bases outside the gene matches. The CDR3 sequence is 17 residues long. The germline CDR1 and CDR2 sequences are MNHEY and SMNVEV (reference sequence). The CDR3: CASSLRGNRDRNQPQHF. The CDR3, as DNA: TGTGCCAGCAGTTTACGGGGGAATAGGGACAGAAATCAGCCCCAGCATTTT.

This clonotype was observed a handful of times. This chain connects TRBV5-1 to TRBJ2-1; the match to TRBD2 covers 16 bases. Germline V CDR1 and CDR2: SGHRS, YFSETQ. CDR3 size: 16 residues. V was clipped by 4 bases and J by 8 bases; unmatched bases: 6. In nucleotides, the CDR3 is TGCGCCAGCAGCGCGGGACTAGCGGGAGGGCCTTATGAGCAGTTCTTC. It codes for CASSAGLAGGPYEQFF.

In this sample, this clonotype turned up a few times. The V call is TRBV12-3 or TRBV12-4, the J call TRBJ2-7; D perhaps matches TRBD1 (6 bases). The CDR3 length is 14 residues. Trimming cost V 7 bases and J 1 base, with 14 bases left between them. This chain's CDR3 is CASTPGHQSYEQYF. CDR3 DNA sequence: TGTGCCAGCACTCCGGGACACCAATCCTACGAGCAGTACTTC.

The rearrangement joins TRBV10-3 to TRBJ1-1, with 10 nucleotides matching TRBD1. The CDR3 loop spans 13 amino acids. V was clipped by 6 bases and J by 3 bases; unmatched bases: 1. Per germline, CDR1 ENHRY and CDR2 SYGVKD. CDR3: CAISGQGDTEAFF. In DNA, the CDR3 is TGTGCCATCAGCGGACAGGGGGACACTGAAGCTTTCTTT.

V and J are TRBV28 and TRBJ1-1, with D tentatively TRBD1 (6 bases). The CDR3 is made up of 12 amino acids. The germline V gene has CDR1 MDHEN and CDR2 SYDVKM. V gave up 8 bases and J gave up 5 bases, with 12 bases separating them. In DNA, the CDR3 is TGTGCCAGCTCTAGGGGGAGAACTGAAGCTTTCTTT. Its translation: CASSRGRTEAFF.

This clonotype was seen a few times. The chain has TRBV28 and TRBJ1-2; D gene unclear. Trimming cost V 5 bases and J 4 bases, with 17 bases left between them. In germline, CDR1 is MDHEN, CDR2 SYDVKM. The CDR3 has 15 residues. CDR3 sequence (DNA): TGTGCCAGCAGTACCCCCCGGGTCCCGTTCTATGGCTACACCTTC. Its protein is CASSTPRVPFYGYTF.

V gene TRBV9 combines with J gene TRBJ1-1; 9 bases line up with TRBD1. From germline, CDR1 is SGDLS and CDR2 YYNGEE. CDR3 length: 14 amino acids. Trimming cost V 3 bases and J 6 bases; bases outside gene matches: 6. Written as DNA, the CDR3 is TGTGCCAGCAGCGGAGGGACAGGGTCCCCTGAAGCTTTCTTT. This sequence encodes CASSGGTGSPEAFF. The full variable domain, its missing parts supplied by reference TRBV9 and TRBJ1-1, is DSGVTQTPKHLITATGQRVTLRCSPRSGDLSVYWYQQSLDQGLQFLIQYYNGEERAKGNILERFSAQQFPDLHSELNLSSLELGDSALYFCASSGGTGSPEAFFGQGTRLTVV.